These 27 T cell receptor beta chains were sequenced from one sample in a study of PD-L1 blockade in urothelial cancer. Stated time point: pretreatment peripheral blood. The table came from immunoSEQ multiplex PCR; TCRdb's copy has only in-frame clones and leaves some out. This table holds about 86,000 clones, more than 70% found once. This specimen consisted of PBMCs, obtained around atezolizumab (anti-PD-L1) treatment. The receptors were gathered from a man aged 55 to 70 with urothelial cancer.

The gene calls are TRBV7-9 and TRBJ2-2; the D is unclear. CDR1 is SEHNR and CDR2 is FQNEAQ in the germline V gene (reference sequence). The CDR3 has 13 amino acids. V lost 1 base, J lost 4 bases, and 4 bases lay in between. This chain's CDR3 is CASSLVSTGELFF. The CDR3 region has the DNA TGTGCCAGCAGCTTAGTTAGCACCGGGGAGCTGTTTTTT.

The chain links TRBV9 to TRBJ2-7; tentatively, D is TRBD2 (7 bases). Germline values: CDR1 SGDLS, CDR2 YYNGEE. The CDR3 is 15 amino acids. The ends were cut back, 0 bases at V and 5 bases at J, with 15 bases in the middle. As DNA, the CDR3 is TGTGCCAGCAGCGTAGCAAGGGGAGGGGGTGACGAGCAGTACTTC. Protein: CASSVARGGGDEQYF.

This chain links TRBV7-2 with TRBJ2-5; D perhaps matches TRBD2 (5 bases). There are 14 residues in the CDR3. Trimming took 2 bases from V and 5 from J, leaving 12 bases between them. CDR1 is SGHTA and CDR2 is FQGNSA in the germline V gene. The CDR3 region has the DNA TGTGCCAGCAGCTTACGGGGTGGACCGGAGACCCAGTACTTC. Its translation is CASSLRGGPETQYF.

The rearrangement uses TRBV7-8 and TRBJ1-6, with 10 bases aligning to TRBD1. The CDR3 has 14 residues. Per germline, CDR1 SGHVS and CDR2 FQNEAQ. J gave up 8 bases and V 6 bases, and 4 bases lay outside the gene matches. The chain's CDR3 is CASRSGTGDSPLHF. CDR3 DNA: TGTGCCAGCAGGTCCGGGACAGGGGATTCACCCCTCCACTTT.

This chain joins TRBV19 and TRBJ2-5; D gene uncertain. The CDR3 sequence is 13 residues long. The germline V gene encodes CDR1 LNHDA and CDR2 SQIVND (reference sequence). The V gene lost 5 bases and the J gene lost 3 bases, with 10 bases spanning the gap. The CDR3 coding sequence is TGTGCCAGTAGTCGCCTAGAAAAAGAGACCCAGTACTTC. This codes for CASSRLEKETQYF.

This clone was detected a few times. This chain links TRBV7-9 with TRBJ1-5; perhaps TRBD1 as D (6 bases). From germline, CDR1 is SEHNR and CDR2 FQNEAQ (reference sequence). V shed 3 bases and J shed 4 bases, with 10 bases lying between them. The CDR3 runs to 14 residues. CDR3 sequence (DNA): TGTGCCAGCAGCTTCGGACAGAGAAATCAGCCCCAGCATTTT. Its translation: CASSFGQRNQPQHF.

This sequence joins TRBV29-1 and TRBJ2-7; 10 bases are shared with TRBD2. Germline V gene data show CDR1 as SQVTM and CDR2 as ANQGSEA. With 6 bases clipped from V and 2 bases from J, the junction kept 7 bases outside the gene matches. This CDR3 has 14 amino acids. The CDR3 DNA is TGCAGCGTCGACACTAGCGGGGCCACCTACGAGCAGTACTTC. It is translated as CSVDTSGATYEQYF.

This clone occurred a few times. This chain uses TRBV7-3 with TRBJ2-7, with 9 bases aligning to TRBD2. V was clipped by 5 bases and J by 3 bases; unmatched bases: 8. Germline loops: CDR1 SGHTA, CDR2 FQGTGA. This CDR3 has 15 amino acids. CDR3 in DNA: TGTGCCAGCAGCCCAAGCGGGGGGAATGGCTACGAGCAGTACTTC. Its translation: CASSPSGGNGYEQYF.

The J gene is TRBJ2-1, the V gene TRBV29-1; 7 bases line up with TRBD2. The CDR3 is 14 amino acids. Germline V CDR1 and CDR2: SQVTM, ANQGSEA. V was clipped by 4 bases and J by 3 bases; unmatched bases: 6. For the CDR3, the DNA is TGCAGCGTTGCTCTGGCTAGCGGCTACAATGAGCAGTTCTTC. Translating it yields CSVALASGYNEQFF.

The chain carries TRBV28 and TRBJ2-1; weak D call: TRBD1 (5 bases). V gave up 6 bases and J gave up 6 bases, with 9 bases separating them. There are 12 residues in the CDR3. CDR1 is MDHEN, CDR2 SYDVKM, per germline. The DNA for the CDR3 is TGTGCCAGCAGGGGGCTTGTCAATGAGCAGTTCTTC. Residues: CASRGLVNEQFF.

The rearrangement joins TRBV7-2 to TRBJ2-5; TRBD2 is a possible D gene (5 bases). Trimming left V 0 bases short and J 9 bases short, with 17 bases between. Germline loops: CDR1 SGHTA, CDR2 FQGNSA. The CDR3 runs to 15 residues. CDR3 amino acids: CASSLAFGGGPPQYF. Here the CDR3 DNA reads TGTGCCAGCAGCTTAGCGTTCGGCGGAGGCCCGCCCCAGTACTTC.

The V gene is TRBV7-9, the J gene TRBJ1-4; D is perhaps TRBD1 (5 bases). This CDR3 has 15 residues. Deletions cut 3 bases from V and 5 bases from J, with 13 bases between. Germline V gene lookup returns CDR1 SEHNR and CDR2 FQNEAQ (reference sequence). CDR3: CASSLDGQRNEKLFF. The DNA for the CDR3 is TGTGCCAGCAGCTTGGATGGACAACGCAATGAAAAACTGTTTTTT.

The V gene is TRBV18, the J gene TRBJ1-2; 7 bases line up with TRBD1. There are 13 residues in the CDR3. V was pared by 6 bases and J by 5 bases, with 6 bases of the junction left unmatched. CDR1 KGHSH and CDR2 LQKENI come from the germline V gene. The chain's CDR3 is CASSQGTAYGYTF. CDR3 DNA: TGTGCCAGCTCGCAAGGGACAGCTTATGGCTACACCTTC.

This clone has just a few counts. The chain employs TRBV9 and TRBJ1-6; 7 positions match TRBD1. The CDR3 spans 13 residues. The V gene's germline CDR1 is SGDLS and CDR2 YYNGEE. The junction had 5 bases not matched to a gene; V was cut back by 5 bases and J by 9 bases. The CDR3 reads CASRVQGISPLHF. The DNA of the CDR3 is TGTGCCAGCAGAGTACAGGGGATTTCACCCCTCCACTTT.

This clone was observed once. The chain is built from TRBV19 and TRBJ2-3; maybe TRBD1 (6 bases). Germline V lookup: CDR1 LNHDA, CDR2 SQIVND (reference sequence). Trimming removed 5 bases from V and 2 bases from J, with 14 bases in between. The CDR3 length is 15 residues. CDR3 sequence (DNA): TGTGCCAGTAGTTCCGGGACACTGAACACAGATACGCAGTATTTT. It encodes CASSSGTLNTDTQYF.

CDR3 in amino acids: CASSWVGQRQETQYF. In DNA form, the CDR3 reads TGCGCCAGCAGCTGGGTGGGACAGAGACAAGAGACCCAGTACTTC. The chain couples TRBV5-1 to TRBJ2-5, with 7 bases that match TRBD1. V gave up 3 bases and J gave up 2 bases; unmatched junction bases: 7. The CDR3 length is 15 residues. Germline V lookup: CDR1 SGHRS, CDR2 YFSETQ.

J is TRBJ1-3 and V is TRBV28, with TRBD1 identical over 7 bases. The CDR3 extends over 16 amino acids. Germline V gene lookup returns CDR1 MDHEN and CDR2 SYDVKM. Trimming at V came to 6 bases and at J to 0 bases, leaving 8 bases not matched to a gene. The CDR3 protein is CASSSIRGISGNTIYF. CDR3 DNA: TGTGCCAGCAGCTCCATCAGGGGGATCTCTGGAAACACCATATATTTT.

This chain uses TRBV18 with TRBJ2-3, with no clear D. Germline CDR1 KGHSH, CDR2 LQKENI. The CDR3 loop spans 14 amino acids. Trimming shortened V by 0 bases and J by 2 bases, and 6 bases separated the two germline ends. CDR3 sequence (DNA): TGTGCCAGCTCACCACCGGCAGTCACAGATACGCAGTATTTT. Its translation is CASSPPAVTDTQYF.

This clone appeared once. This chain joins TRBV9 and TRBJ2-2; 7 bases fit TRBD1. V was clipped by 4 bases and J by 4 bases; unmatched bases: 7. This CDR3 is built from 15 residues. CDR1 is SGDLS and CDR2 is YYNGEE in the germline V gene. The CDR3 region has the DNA TGTGCCAGCAGCCCCTCGGGACAGATCACCGGGGAGCTGTTTTTT. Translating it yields CASSPSGQITGELFF.

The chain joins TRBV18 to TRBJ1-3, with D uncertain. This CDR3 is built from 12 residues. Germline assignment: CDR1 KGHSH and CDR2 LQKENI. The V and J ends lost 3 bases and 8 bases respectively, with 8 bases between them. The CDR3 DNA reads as TGTGCCAGCTCACCGTCACCGGACACCATATATTTT. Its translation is CASSPSPDTIYF.

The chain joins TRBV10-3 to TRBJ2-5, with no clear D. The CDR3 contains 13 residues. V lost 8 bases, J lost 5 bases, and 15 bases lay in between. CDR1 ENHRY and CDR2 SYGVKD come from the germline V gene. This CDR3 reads CAIRGVDGETQYF. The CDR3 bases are TGTGCCATCCGAGGAGTGGATGGGGAGACCCAGTACTTC.

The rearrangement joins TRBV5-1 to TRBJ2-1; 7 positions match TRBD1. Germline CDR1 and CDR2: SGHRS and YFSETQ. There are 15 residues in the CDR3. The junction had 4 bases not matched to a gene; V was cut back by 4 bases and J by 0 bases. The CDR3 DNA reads TGCGCCAGCAGCAAGACAGGGAGCTCCTACAATGAGCAGTTCTTC. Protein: CASSKTGSSYNEQFF.

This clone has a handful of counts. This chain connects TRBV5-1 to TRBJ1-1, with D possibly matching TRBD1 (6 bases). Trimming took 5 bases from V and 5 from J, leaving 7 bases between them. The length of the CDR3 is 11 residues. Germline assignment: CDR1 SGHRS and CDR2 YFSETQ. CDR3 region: CASRGGTEAFF. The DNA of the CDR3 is TGCGCCAGCAGAGGGGGTACTGAAGCTTTCTTT.

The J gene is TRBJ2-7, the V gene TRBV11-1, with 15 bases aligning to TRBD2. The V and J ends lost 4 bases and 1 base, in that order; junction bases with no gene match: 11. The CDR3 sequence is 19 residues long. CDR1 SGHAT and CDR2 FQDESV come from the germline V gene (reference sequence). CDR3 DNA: TGTGCCAGCAGCTCCCCCGGGACTAGCGGGAGGACGACTTCCTACGAGCAGTACTTC. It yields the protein CASSSPGTSGRTTSYEQYF.

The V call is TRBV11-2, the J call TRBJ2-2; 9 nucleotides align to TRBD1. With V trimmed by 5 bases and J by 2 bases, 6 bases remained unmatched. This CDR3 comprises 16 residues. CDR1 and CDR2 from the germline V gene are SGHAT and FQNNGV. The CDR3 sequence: CASSPRQGGNTGELFF. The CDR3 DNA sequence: TGTGCCAGCAGCCCAAGACAGGGGGGTAACACCGGGGAGCTGTTTTTT.

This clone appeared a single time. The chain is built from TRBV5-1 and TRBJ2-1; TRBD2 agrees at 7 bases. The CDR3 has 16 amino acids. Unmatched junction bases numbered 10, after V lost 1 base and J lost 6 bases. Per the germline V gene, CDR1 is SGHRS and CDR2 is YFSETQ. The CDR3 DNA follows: TGCGCCAGCAGCTTGTCGAGCGGGACGGCTCTCAATGAGCAGTTCTTC. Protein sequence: CASSLSSGTALNEQFF.

The CDR3 sequence: CAWSVRLTGVETQYF. The DNA of the CDR3 is TGTGCCTGGAGTGTACGACTAACGGGGGTAGAGACCCAGTACTTC. The chain links TRBV30 to TRBJ2-5, with D maybe TRBD2 (6 bases). From germline, CDR1 is GTSNPN and CDR2 SVGIG (reference sequence). CDR3 length equals 15 residues. V was pared by 0 bases and J by 4 bases, with 15 bases between.